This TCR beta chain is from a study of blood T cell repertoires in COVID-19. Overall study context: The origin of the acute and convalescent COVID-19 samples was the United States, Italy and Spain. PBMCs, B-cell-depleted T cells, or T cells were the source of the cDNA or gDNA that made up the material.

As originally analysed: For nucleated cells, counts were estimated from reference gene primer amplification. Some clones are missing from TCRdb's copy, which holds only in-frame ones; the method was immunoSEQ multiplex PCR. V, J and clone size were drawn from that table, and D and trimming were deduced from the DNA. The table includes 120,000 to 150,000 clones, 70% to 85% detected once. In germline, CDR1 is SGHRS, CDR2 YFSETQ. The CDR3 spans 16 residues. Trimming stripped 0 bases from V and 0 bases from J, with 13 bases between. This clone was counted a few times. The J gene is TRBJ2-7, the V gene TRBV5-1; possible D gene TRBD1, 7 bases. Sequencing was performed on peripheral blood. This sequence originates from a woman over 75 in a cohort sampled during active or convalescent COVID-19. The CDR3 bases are TGCGCCAGCAGCTTGGTTCCGGAGGGGGCCTCCTACGAGCAGTACTTC. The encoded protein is CASSLVPEGASYEQYF.